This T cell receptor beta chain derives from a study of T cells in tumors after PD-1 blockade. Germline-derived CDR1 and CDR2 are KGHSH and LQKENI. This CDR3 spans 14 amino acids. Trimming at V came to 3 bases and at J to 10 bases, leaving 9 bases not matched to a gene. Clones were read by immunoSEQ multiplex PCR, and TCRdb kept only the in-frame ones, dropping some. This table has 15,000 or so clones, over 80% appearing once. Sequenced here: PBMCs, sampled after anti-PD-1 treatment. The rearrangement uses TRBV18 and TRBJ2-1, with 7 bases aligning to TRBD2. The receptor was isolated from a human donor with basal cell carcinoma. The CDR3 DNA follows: TGTGCCAGCTCACCTGGGACTATGAGTGGAGAGCAGTTCTTC. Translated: CASSPGTMSGEQFF.